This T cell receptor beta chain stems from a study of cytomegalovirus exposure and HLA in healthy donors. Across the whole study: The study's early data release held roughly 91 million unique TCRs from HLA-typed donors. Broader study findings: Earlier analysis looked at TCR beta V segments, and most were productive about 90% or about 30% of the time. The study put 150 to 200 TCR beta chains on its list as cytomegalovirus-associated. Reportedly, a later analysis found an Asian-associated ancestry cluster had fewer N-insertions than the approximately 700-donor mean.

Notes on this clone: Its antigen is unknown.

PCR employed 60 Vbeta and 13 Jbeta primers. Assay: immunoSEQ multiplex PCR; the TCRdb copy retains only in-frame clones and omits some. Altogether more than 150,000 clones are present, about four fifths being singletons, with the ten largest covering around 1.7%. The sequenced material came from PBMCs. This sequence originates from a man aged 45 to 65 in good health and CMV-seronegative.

The CDR3 bases are TGTGCCAGCAGTCCCGGGACAGGGTACCCCGGGGAGCTGTTTTTT. It is translated as CASSPGTGYPGELFF. The rearrangement uses TRBV7-3 and TRBJ2-2; TRBD1 aligns across 9 bases. Germline values: CDR1 SGHTA, CDR2 FQGTGA. Trimming removed 6 bases from V and 6 bases from J; junction bases left unmatched: 8. The CDR3 has 15 amino acids.